Each of the 22 T cell receptor beta chains below was sequenced from the same sample in a study of T cells in Graves' hyperthyroidism and ophthalmopathy. TCR beta CDR3 regions were amplified from RNA transcripts. Using the HTBI primer set, a first-round RT-PCR was run on the TCR CDR3. MiXCR was run by TCRdb on the multiplex PCR reads, yielding one entry per CDR3 protein. The data show almost 600,000 distinct CDR3 sequences, around 13% seen once. The sequenced sample consisted of blood. These receptors were taken from a woman aged 25 to 39 with Graves' hyperthyroidism that later progressed to Graves' ophthalmopathy.

This clonotype was seen many times. V is TRBV20-1 and J is TRBJ2-2, with TRBD1 matching over 7 bases. V lost 0 bases, J lost 6 bases, and 10 bases stayed unmatched. Germline V gives CDR1 DFQATT, CDR2 SNEGSKA (reference sequence). The CDR3 runs 16 residues. This CDR3 is CSARDPDRANSGELFF. CDR3 sequence (DNA): TGCAGTGCTAGAGATCCCGACAGGGCTAATTCCGGGGAGCTGTTTTTT.

V usage is TRBV6-2 or TRBV6-3 and J usage is TRBJ1-4; D is perhaps TRBD1 (6 bases). CDR1 is MNHEY, CDR2 SVGEGT, per germline. CDR3 length: 16 amino acids. Trimming stripped 6 bases from V and 8 bases from J, with 22 bases between. This CDR3 is CASRRASTGSGEKLFF. The CDR3 nucleotides read TGTGCCAGCAGGCGCGCCTCAACAGGGAGCGGGGAAAAACTGTTTTTT.

The chain links TRBV11-2 to TRBJ2-4, with no clear D. This CDR3 is built from 12 residues. Trimming removed 2 bases at V and 12 bases at J, with 11 bases between. Per germline, CDR1 SGHAT and CDR2 FQNNGV. CDR3 coding DNA: TGTGCCAGCAGCTTATGGGTTGGCCATCAGTACTTC. This gives the protein CASSLWVGHQYF.

The chain uses TRBV9 and TRBJ2-7; the D gene is possibly TRBD1 (5 bases). Germline V gene sequence: CDR1 SGDLS, CDR2 YYNGEE. The CDR3 has 15 amino acids. Trimming took off 2 bases at V and 1 base at J, with 13 bases between the two ends. Here the CDR3 DNA reads TGTGCCAGCAGCGTGGGGTCAGGGAATTCCTACGAGCAGTACTTC. Translating it yields CASSVGSGNSYEQYF.

This chain links TRBV19 with TRBJ1-2; tentatively, D is TRBD1 (5 bases). Germline-derived CDR1 and CDR2 are LNHDA and SQIVND (reference sequence). The CDR3 covers 13 residues. Trimming took 10 bases from V and 0 from J, leaving 12 bases between them. The CDR3 sequence: CATFDSSNYGYTF. DNA for the CDR3: TGTGCCACCTTTGACAGTTCTAACTATGGCTACACCTTC.

The sample holds many counts of this clonotype. This chain uses TRBV11-3 with TRBJ2-3; 10 bases are shared with TRBD1. Trimming removed 3 bases from V and 5 bases from J; junction bases left unmatched: 5. The CDR3 covers 15 residues. Germline CDR1 and CDR2: SGHNT and YENEEA. The CDR3 sequence: CASSLRQGAGDTQYF. The CDR3 DNA reads as TGTGCCAGCAGCTTGAGACAGGGGGCGGGAGATACGCAGTATTTT.

The table lists this clonotype with many counts. The chain joins TRBV12-3 or TRBV12-4 to TRBJ1-1; the D is unclear. With 0 bases removed from V and 3 bases from J, the gap between germline ends came to 5 bases. The CDR3 has 13 residues. The CDR3 nucleotides read TGTGCCAGCAGTTTAGCCATGGACACTGAAGCTTTCTTT. Translating gives CASSLAMDTEAFF.

The CDR3 sequence is CASSLWEGNGYTF. For the CDR3, the DNA is TGTGCCAGCAGCTTGTGGGAAGGCAATGGCTACACCTTC. The gene calls are TRBV9 and TRBJ1-2; D remains ambiguous. The CDR3 contains 13 residues. V gave up 4 bases and J gave up 6 bases, with 13 bases separating them. Looked up from germline, CDR1 is SGDLS and CDR2 is YYNGEE.

The chain recombines TRBV6-1 with TRBJ2-2, with 10 bases matching TRBD2. Germline V gene lookup returns CDR1 MNHNS and CDR2 SASEGT. The V gene end was trimmed by 5 bases and the J gene end by 4 bases; junction bases not matched to a gene: 7. This CDR3 is built from 16 residues. CDR3 nucleotides: TGTGCCAGCAGTCCCCAAGCGGGAGGGTTCACCGGGGAGCTGTTTTTT. This translates into CASSPQAGGFTGELFF.

In its sample, this clonotype was seen many times. This sequence joins TRBV15 and TRBJ2-2; D possibly matches TRBD1 or TRBD2 (5 bases each). V lost 4 bases, J lost 4 bases, and 16 bases lay in between. CDR1 and CDR2 from the germline V gene are LNHNV and YYDKDF (reference sequence). The CDR3 consists of 16 residues. The chain's CDR3 is CATSIRTGDPTGELFF. In DNA, the CDR3 is TGTGCCACCAGCATAAGGACCGGGGACCCCACCGGGGAGCTGTTTTTT.

This clonotype was seen at least ten times. The J gene is TRBJ1-2, the V gene TRBV6-1, with D unclear. Per germline, CDR1 MNHNS and CDR2 SASEGT. Trimming cost V 7 bases and J 8 bases, with 11 bases left between them. CDR3 length: 11 residues. This chain's CDR3 is CASTGNKGYTF. The CDR3 DNA follows: TGTGCCAGCACGGGGAATAAAGGCTACACCTTC.

The chain has TRBV5-4 and TRBJ1-2; tentatively, D is TRBD1 (5 bases). Deletions cut 2 bases from V and 5 bases from J, with 10 bases between. The CDR3 totals 13 residues. Germline V gives CDR1 SGHNT, CDR2 YYREEE (reference sequence). The CDR3 nucleotides are TGTGCCAGCAGCTTACCAGGGTTTTATGGCTACACCTTC. It specifies CASSLPGFYGYTF.

In the case of this clonotype: A much larger clone is a single base away; this may be a read error. This sequence joins TRBV12-5 and TRBJ2-5; a weak D match, TRBD2 (6 bases). Germline CDR1 LGHNT, CDR2 FRNRAP. The CDR3 totals 14 residues. Trimming removed 4 bases at V and 5 bases at J, with 14 bases between. CDR3 nucleotides: TGTGCTAGTGGTTCGGGGACTTCCTGGGAGACCCAGTACTTC. Residues: CASGSGTSWETQYF.

This clonotype was seen at least ten times. This chain uses TRBV28 with TRBJ2-7, with no clear D. Germline assignment: CDR1 MDHEN and CDR2 SYDVKM. V was cut by 4 bases and J by 0 bases, with 7 bases left in between. This CDR3 is built from 13 residues. DNA for the CDR3: TGTGCCAGCAGTTCTGGATACTCCTACGAGCAGTACTTC. It translates to CASSSGYSYEQYF.

V is TRBV7-9 and J is TRBJ2-7; D is perhaps TRBD2 (5 bases). V shed 1 base and J shed 2 bases, with 15 bases lying between them. Per germline, CDR1 SEHNR and CDR2 FQNEAQ (reference sequence). The CDR3 extends over 16 amino acids. CDR3 sequence: CASSLGGPPGTYEQYF. CDR3 in DNA: TGTGCCAGCAGCTTAGGAGGCCCGCCGGGAACCTACGAGCAGTACTTC.

This clonotype was counted at least ten times. V is TRBV29-1 and J is TRBJ1-2; tentatively, D is TRBD1 (6 bases). Between the trimmed V and J ends, which lost 0 bases and 7 bases, there was a span of 15 bases. Germline V gene data show CDR1 as SQVTM and CDR2 as ANQGSEA. The CDR3 length is 14 residues. The CDR3 DNA reads as TGCAGCGTTGAAGATGGGGGGCTGAGGGTTGGCTACACCTTC. Its protein is CSVEDGGLRVGYTF.

Points on this clonotype: Being one base from a much bigger clone, this may be a read error. The gene calls are TRBV11-2 and TRBJ2-1; 7 bases match TRBD2. The CDR3 is 16 amino acids. Germline V lookup: CDR1 SGHAT, CDR2 FQNNGV. The CDR3 nucleotides are TGTGCCAGCAGCCCCCGAGCGGGACTCTCCTACAATGGGCAGTTCTTC. Encoded protein: CASSPRAGLSYNGQFF.

Concerning this clonotype: This could be a read error, since a much larger clone is one nucleotide away. The chain is built from TRBV19 and TRBJ2-1, with 8 bases that match TRBD2. V shed 4 bases and J 6 bases; nucleotides not matched to a gene: 8. The germline V gene encodes CDR1 LNHDA and CDR2 SQIVND (reference sequence). The CDR3 spans 15 residues. The CDR3 DNA sequence: TGTGCCAGTAGTAGGATGAGCGGGAGCAGCAATGAGCAGTTCTTC. It codes for CASSRMSGSSNEQFF.

This clonotype showed up many times. The chain is built from TRBV12-3 or TRBV12-4 and TRBJ2-2, with 7 bases identical to TRBD1. The CDR3 sequence is 16 residues long. V trimming: 3 bases; J trimming: 2 bases; junction bases outside the gene matches: 6. The chain's CDR3 is CASSFWTGRNTGELFF. CDR3 in DNA: TGTGCCAGCAGTTTCTGGACAGGTAGAAACACCGGGGAGCTGTTTTTT.

The rearrangement uses TRBV4-1 and TRBJ2-3, with D possibly being TRBD2 (6 bases). There are 15 residues in the CDR3. Germline assignment: CDR1 MGHRA and CDR2 YSYEKL. Trimming stripped 6 bases from V and 0 bases from J, with 13 bases between. CDR3 bases: TGCGCCAGCAGGGGGACGGCGGGGAGCACAGATACGCAGTATTTT. It codes for CASRGTAGSTDTQYF.

This clonotype was seen many times. V is TRBV7-8 and J is TRBJ2-6; D uncertain. Deletions cut 7 bases from V and 0 bases from J, with 10 bases between. Germline V gene sequence: CDR1 SGHVS, CDR2 FQNEAQ. This CDR3 contains 15 residues. CDR3 DNA: TGTGCCAGCACCCGCGACCTCTCTGGGGCCAACGTCCTGACTTTC. It translates to CASTRDLSGANVLTF.

This clonotype came up many times. The chain uses TRBV11-3 and TRBJ2-7; 8 bases map to TRBD1. V lost 5 bases and J lost 4; bases outside the gene matches: 7. This CDR3 comprises 14 residues. Per the germline V gene, CDR1 is SGHNT and CDR2 is YENEEA. The chain's CDR3 is CASSQAQGAYEQYF. CDR3 coding DNA: TGTGCCAGCAGCCAGGCGCAGGGGGCATACGAGCAGTACTTC.